Ten or more counts support the clone carrying this T cell receptor beta chain. This sample was included in a study of spatial heterogeneity in lung cancer. TCRdb recomputed calls from the 5' RACE reads with MiXCR, one row per CDR3 protein. Among tens of thousands of distinct CDR3 sequences, roughly 7% were seen once, and the ten largest hold 2.5% to 3%. Time point: sample taken at primary tumor resection. Whole RNA was taken from tumor, nontumor lung or frozen PBMC; it was then sequenced unsorted. The ends were cut back, 0 bases at V and 8 bases at J, with 13 bases in the middle. This CDR3 contains 14 residues. Germline CDR1 LGHDT, CDR2 YNNKEL (reference sequence).

This clonotype originated in a female donor with early-stage non-small cell lung cancer. Sequenced here: PBMCs, sampled at surgery. The chain carries TRBV3-1 and TRBJ1-2; TRBD1 might be the D (5 bases). The CDR3 here is CASSQDRGGRGYTF. The CDR3 DNA is TGTGCCAGCAGCCAAGATCGCGGGGGTCGGGGCTACACCTTC.